These 21 T cell receptor beta chains originate from one sample sequenced in a study of OX40 agonist ivuxolimab in advanced cancers. Method: immunoSEQ multiplex PCR; TCRdb's copy keeps in-frame clones and lacks some. The sample has about 35,000 clones; about four fifths are singletons. The material was CD4+ or CD8+ T cells sorted from blood, obtained in a trial of the OX40 agonist ivuxolimab. Receptor source: an adult with an advanced solid tumor such as melanoma, head and neck, liver or kidney cancer.

This clone was picked up a small number of times. CDR3 DNA: TGTGCCACCAGCGCATATACCGCCTACGAGCAGTACGTC. It codes for CATSAYTAYEQYV. The chain joins TRBV15 to TRBJ2-7; D is uncertain. The V gene lost 5 bases and the J gene lost 2 bases, with 10 bases spanning the gap. The CDR3 runs 13 residues. The germline V gene encodes CDR1 LNHNV and CDR2 YYDKDF (reference sequence).

The J gene is TRBJ2-5, the V gene TRBV5-4; D unresolved. V was cut by 1 base and J by 4 bases, with 11 bases left in between. CDR1 and CDR2 (germline): SGHNT, YYREEE (reference sequence). The CDR3 is 14 residues long. The CDR3: CASSLKALGETQYF. For the CDR3, the DNA is TGTGCCAGCAGCTTGAAGGCCTTGGGAGAGACCCAGTACTTC.

This clone appeared a few times. CDR3 coding DNA: TGTGCCAGTTACATCTCCGGGACAGGGAGGGGCAATGAGCAGTTCTTC. Its protein is CASYISGTGRGNEQFF. The V call is TRBV27, the J call TRBJ2-1; TRBD1 aligns across 9 bases. The CDR3 length is 16 residues. V was clipped by 9 bases and J by 6 bases; unmatched bases: 15. Germline CDR1 is MNHEY and CDR2 is SMNVEV (reference sequence).

This clone showed up many times. The chain couples TRBV29-1 to TRBJ1-1, with 7 bases aligning to TRBD1. Germline assignment: CDR1 SQVTM and CDR2 ANQGSEA. Trimming took 6 bases from V and 4 from J; bases not matched to a gene: 5. The length of the CDR3 is 12 residues. The CDR3 region is CSVQQGTTEAFF. In nucleotides, the CDR3 is TGCAGCGTGCAACAGGGGACCACTGAAGCTTTCTTT.

In its sample, this clone was seen many times. The chain is built from TRBV2 and TRBJ2-7, with unresolved D. The CDR3 covers 16 residues. Germline CDR1 SNHLY, CDR2 FYNNEI. Trimming took off 0 bases at V and 4 bases at J, with 16 bases between the two ends. CDR3 loop: CASSEASLMSPYEQYV. CDR3 nucleotides: TGTGCCAGCAGTGAAGCCTCCCTGATGTCCCCTTACGAGCAGTACGTC.

The rearrangement links TRBV4-1 to TRBJ1-2; D not certain. The CDR3 consists of 15 residues. Trimming took 0 bases from V and 4 from J, leaving 12 bases between them. Germline V lookup: CDR1 MGHRA, CDR2 YSYEKL. The CDR3 nucleotides read TGCGCCAGCAGCCAAGATCTGAGGGCGACCTATGGCTACACCTTC. It specifies CASSQDLRATYGYTF.

This clone appeared a few times. This rearrangement joins TRBV30 to TRBJ1-2; no clear D. The CDR3 is 12 residues long. CDR1 is GTSNPN, CDR2 SVGIG, per germline (reference sequence). V lost 2 bases and J 3 bases, leaving 7 bases between the germline ends. The CDR3 protein is CAWSIQDYGYTF. In nucleotides, the CDR3 is TGTGCCTGGAGTATCCAGGACTATGGCTACACCTTC. The full variable domain, with the rest looked up from reference TRBV30 and TRBJ1-2, is SQTIHQWPATLVQPVGSPLSLECTVEGTSNPNLYWYRQAAGRGLQLLFYSVGIGQISSEVPQNLSASRPQDRQFILSSKKLLLSDSGFYLCAWSIQDYGYTFGSGTRLTVV.

The J gene is TRBJ1-2, the V gene TRBV5-1, with 10 nucleotides matching TRBD1. Per germline, CDR1 SGHRS and CDR2 YFSETQ. J lost 7 bases, V lost 4 bases, and 7 bases had no gene match. There are 14 residues in the CDR3. In DNA, the CDR3 is TGCGCCAGCAGCGGGACAGGGGCAGGTCTTGGCTACACCTTC. It is translated as CASSGTGAGLGYTF.

The V call is TRBV11-2, the J call TRBJ2-3, with D unclear. Looked up from germline, CDR1 is SGHAT and CDR2 is FQNNGV. V shed 5 bases and J shed 0 bases, with 15 bases lying between them. The CDR3 is 16 residues long. CDR3 sequence (DNA): TGTGCCAGCAGCCAGTACTCATACCCAAGCACAGATACGCAGTATTTT. Its protein is CASSQYSYPSTDTQYF.

The chain carries TRBV30 and TRBJ2-4, with 8 bases that match TRBD2. The length of the CDR3 is 12 residues. The trim removed 3 bases at V and 9 bases at J, leaving 4 bases unmatched. Germline V gene sequence: CDR1 GTSNPN, CDR2 SVGIG (reference sequence). CDR3 amino acids: CAWRSGRGIQYF. CDR3 in DNA: TGTGCCTGGAGGAGCGGGAGAGGCATTCAGTACTTC.

The rearrangement joins TRBV5-1 to TRBJ1-2; D perhaps matches TRBD1 (6 bases). The CDR3 covers 15 residues. V gave up 4 bases and J gave up 2 bases, with 15 bases separating them. Germline V CDR1 and CDR2: SGHRS, YFSETQ. The CDR3 is CASSTGTTPNYGYTF. The CDR3 DNA is TGCGCCAGCAGCACTGGGACAACTCCCAACTATGGCTACACCTTC.

This sequence joins TRBV7-2 and TRBJ1-2, with D possibly matching TRBD1 (5 bases). CDR1 and CDR2 (germline): SGHTA, FQGNSA. Trimming removed 5 bases at V and 8 bases at J, with 9 bases between. The CDR3 contains 11 residues. The chain's CDR3 is CASSERQGYTF. In DNA form, the CDR3 reads TGTGCCAGCAGCGAACGACAGGGCTACACCTTC.

The rearrangement links TRBV4-1 to TRBJ1-1, with 7 bases identical to TRBD1. With 0 bases clipped from V and 1 base from J, the junction kept 14 bases outside the gene matches. CDR1 is MGHRA and CDR2 is YSYEKL in the germline V gene. There are 19 residues in the CDR3. The chain's CDR3 is CASSQDPRTGKRTNTEAFF. The DNA of the CDR3 is TGCGCCAGCAGCCAAGATCCTAGGACAGGCAAAAGGACGAACACTGAAGCTTTCTTT.

This clone was observed a handful of times. This chain connects TRBV7-9 to TRBJ1-1; D gene ambiguous. V was clipped by 0 bases and J by 1 base, with 3 bases between them. This CDR3 comprises 13 residues. Germline CDR1 SEHNR, CDR2 FQNEAQ (reference sequence). CDR3 in DNA: TGTGCCAGCAGCTTAGCGGCGAACACTGAAGCTTTCTTT. It codes for CASSLAANTEAFF.

This rearrangement joins TRBV6-6 to TRBJ2-1, with D perhaps TRBD1 (5 bases). From germline, CDR1 is MNHNY and CDR2 SVGAGI (reference sequence). Trimming pared 5 bases from V and 9 bases from J, leaving 17 bases between. The CDR3 is made up of 14 amino acids. The CDR3 DNA is TGTGCCAGCAGTCTCAACGGCAGGGAAGGTGAGCAGTTCTTC. It specifies CASSLNGREGEQFF.

This clone has only a few counts. V is TRBV19 and J is TRBJ1-3, with D possibly TRBD1 on 5 matching bases. V lost 5 bases and J 0 bases, leaving 17 bases between the germline ends. From germline, CDR1 is LNHDA and CDR2 SQIVND (reference sequence). This CDR3 region has 17 residues. The CDR3 loop is CASSLILRGASGNTIYF. In DNA form, the CDR3 reads TGTGCCAGTAGTCTGATCCTTCGAGGGGCCTCTGGAAACACCATATATTTT.

This sequence joins TRBV27 and TRBJ1-5; D gene ambiguous. There are 13 residues in the CDR3. Deletions cut 2 bases from V and 6 bases from J, with 8 bases between. Looked up from germline, CDR1 is MNHEY and CDR2 is SMNVEV (reference sequence). The DNA of the CDR3 is TGTGCCAGCAGTTTAGAGGTGAGTCAGCCCCAGCATTTT. Translating it yields CASSLEVSQPQHF.

V gene TRBV27 combines with J gene TRBJ2-7, with D unresolved. CDR3 length equals 13 residues. Trimming took 5 bases from V and 2 from J, leaving 10 bases between them. Germline V gene sequence: CDR1 MNHEY, CDR2 SMNVEV (reference sequence). The CDR3, as DNA: TGTGCCAGCAGTCGCCAGTTGACCTACGAGCAGTACTTC. Its protein product is CASSRQLTYEQYF.

The CDR3 loop reads CASSGGTAGANVLTF. The CDR3 DNA follows: TGTGCCAGCTCGGGAGGAACCGCTGGGGCCAACGTCCTGACTTTC. The rearrangement uses TRBV18 and TRBJ2-6; the D gene is possibly TRBD2 (6 bases). V lost 6 bases to trimming and J lost 2 bases, with 11 bases between them. Germline values: CDR1 KGHSH, CDR2 LQKENI. The CDR3 is 15 residues long.

This chain links TRBV5-1 with TRBJ1-2, with D tentatively TRBD1 (5 bases). The CDR3 sequence is 13 residues long. Looked up from germline, CDR1 is SGHRS and CDR2 is YFSETQ. The V end was cut by 0 bases, the J end by 8 bases, with 11 bases between. The CDR3 DNA sequence: TGCGCCAGCAGCTTGGTTGGGGCGGAGGGCTACACCTTC. Protein sequence: CASSLVGAEGYTF.

The chain employs TRBV9 and TRBJ2-5; tentatively, D is TRBD2 (5 bases). V shed 0 bases and J shed 2 bases, with 17 bases lying between them. Germline V gene lookup returns CDR1 SGDLS and CDR2 YYNGEE. CDR3 length equals 17 residues. CDR3 sequence (DNA): TGTGCCAGCAGCGTAGATCAGAGGGCGGTGGGGCAAGAGACCCAGTACTTC. Translation gives CASSVDQRAVGQETQYF. Using reference TRBV9 and TRBJ2-5 for the parts outside the CDR3, the full variable domain is DSGVTQTPKHLITATGQRVTLRCSPRSGDLSVYWYQQSLDQGLQFLIQYYNGEERAKGNILERFSAQQFPDLHSELNLSSLELGDSALYFCASSVDQRAVGQETQYFGPGTRLLVL.